Below, 5 T cell receptor beta chains from the same sample are listed, as sequenced in a study of regulatory T cells in long-lasting Graves disease. Arm-PCR of CDR3 regions with iRepertoire HTBI primers generated TCR beta libraries. TCRdb processed the multiplex PCR reads anew with MiXCR; each CDR3 protein has one entry. Seen here are 400,000 or so distinct CDR3 sequences, around 20% observed once, and the top ten hold over 25%. Described time point: persistent/refractory GD, antithyroid drugs over 5 years with positive TRAb. PBMC RNA served as the TCR library source. The sample was peripheral blood mononuclear cells (PBMCs), taken when the disease was refractory, from a patient treated with antithyroid drugs. Source of these receptors: a female donor with Graves disease.

This clonotype turned up a few times. The rearrangement uses TRBV6-1 and TRBJ1-4; TRBD1 matches at 8 bases. CDR3 length: 17 residues. Germline V gene data show CDR1 as MNHNS and CDR2 as SASEGT. The V and J ends lost 6 bases and 8 bases, in that order; junction bases with no gene match: 17. Here the CDR3 reads CASRTTTAQGAREKLFF. The CDR3 DNA reads TGTGCCAGCAGGACTACCACCGCCCAGGGGGCCAGGGAAAAACTGTTTTTT.

This clonotype showed up many times. J is TRBJ1-2 and V is TRBV2; 7 nucleotides line up with TRBD1. From germline, CDR1 is SNHLY and CDR2 FYNNEI. V shed 7 bases and J 2 bases; nucleotides not matched to a gene: 7. The CDR3 sequence is 14 residues long. CDR3 amino acids: CASTDRVLNYGYTF. The DNA for the CDR3 is TGTGCCAGCACCGACAGGGTCCTGAACTATGGCTACACCTTC.

For the CDR3, the DNA is TGTGCCTGGAGTGTAAGGACAGGAGACGAGCAGTACTTC. This codes for CAWSVRTGDEQYF. The rearrangement uses TRBV30 and TRBJ2-7; 7 positions match TRBD1. This CDR3 has 13 amino acids. V was pared by 0 bases and J by 5 bases, with 4 bases of the junction left unmatched. Looked up from germline, CDR1 is GTSNPN and CDR2 is SVGIG (reference sequence).

This clonotype was seen ten or more times. V and J are TRBV7-2 and TRBJ2-7; 9 bases align to TRBD2. The CDR3 covers 15 residues. Trimming took 1 base from V and 2 from J; bases not matched to a gene: 3. Germline CDR1 and CDR2: SGHTA and FQGNSA. The CDR3 protein is CASSLGPSGTYEQYF. DNA for the CDR3: TGTGCCAGCAGCTTAGGCCCTAGCGGGACCTACGAGCAGTACTTC.

This clonotype was observed at least ten times. The rearrangement joins TRBV28 to TRBJ2-5; TRBD1 agrees at 10 bases. Germline V gene data show CDR1 as MDHEN and CDR2 as SYDVKM. The CDR3 consists of 16 residues. J lost 1 base, V lost 6 bases, and 8 bases had no gene match. The CDR3 nucleotides are TGTGCCAGCAGCCTCGCCGGGACAGGGGTCCAAGAGACCCAGTACTTC. Protein sequence: CASSLAGTGVQETQYF.